Following are 25 T cell receptor beta chains from one sample sequenced in a study of OX40 agonist ivuxolimab in advanced cancers. TCRdb keeps only in-frame clones here, not all; method: immunoSEQ multiplex PCR. The sample lists about 88,000 clones, approximately 85% occurring once. The sequencing used CD4+ or CD8+ T cells sorted from blood, collected in a trial of the OX40 agonist ivuxolimab. Receptor source: an adult with an advanced solid tumor such as melanoma, head and neck, liver or kidney cancer.

The J gene is TRBJ2-2, the V gene TRBV6-5; 8 bases line up with TRBD1. The V and J ends lost 9 bases and 5 bases, in that order; junction bases with no gene match: 2. Germline V CDR1 and CDR2: MNHEY, SVGAGI. This CDR3 contains 12 residues. CDR3 in amino acids: CASGQGTGELFF. CDR3 DNA sequence: TGTGCCAGTGGACAGGGTACCGGGGAGCTGTTTTTT.

Here the CDR3 reads CASSGRGTGRSQPQHF. In DNA, the CDR3 is TGTGCCAGTAGTGGGCGGGGGACAGGGCGAAGTCAGCCCCAGCATTTT. J is TRBJ1-5 and V is TRBV19; 9 nucleotides align to TRBD1. CDR3 length: 16 amino acids. Trimming at V came to 5 bases and at J to 6 bases, leaving 11 bases not matched to a gene. Germline CDR1 LNHDA, CDR2 SQIVND (reference sequence). Complete variable domain (other parts from reference TRBV19 and TRBJ1-5): DGGITQSPKYLFRKEGQNVTLSCEQNLNHDAMYWYRQDPGQGLRLIYYSQIVNDFQKGDIAEGYSVSREKKESFPLTVTSAQKNPTAFYLCASSGRGTGRSQPQHFGDGTRLSIL.

V and J are TRBV15 and TRBJ2-7; 7 bases are shared with TRBD2. CDR1 and CDR2 (germline): LNHNV, YYDKDF (reference sequence). This CDR3 has 13 residues. V was clipped by 3 bases and J by 3 bases; unmatched bases: 2. The CDR3 protein is CATSSREGYEQYF. CDR3 coding DNA: TGTGCCACCAGCAGCAGGGAGGGCTACGAGCAGTACTTC.

The V call is TRBV5-8, the J call TRBJ1-5, with TRBD1 as a possible D gene (5 bases). Germline assignment: CDR1 SGHTS and CDR2 YDEGEE. With 3 bases removed from V and 4 bases from J, the gap between germline ends came to 14 bases. The CDR3 is made up of 15 amino acids. The CDR3 protein is CASSSGLQANQPQHF. For the CDR3, the DNA is TGTGCCAGCAGCTCCGGCTTACAGGCTAATCAGCCCCAGCATTTT.

The chain carries TRBV7-3 and TRBJ2-5; 8 nucleotides agree with TRBD2. Germline V CDR1 and CDR2: SGHTA, FQGTGA. The J segment lost 2 bases and the V segment lost 5 bases, leaving 4 bases of the junction unmatched. This CDR3 is 14 amino acids long. The CDR3 region has the DNA TGTGCCAGCAGCAGCGGGGGACCTCAAGAGACCCAGTACTTC. Translation gives CASSSGGPQETQYF.

The chain employs TRBV5-1 and TRBJ2-7; D is ambiguous. There are 11 residues in the CDR3. The ends were cut back, 3 bases at V and 2 bases at J, with 3 bases in the middle. The germline gives CDR1 SGHRS, CDR2 YFSETQ. Here the CDR3 DNA reads TGCGCCAGCAGCTCCCCCTACGAGCAGTACGTC. Protein product: CASSSPYEQYV.

On this clone itself: Within the sample, other DNA sequences also encode this same CDR3. The rearrangement uses TRBV30 and TRBJ2-7; D ambiguous. With 3 bases removed from V and 1 base from J, the gap between germline ends came to 7 bases. The CDR3 runs to 12 residues. Germline V gene data show CDR1 as GTSNPN and CDR2 as SVGIG (reference sequence). The CDR3 bases are TGTGCCTGGAGCGGCTTGTCCTACGAGCAGTACTTC. Its translation: CAWSGLSYEQYF.

The V call is TRBV19, the J call TRBJ2-4; the D call may be TRBD1 or TRBD2 (5 bases each). The CDR3 has 14 amino acids. The germline V gene has CDR1 LNHDA and CDR2 SQIVND (reference sequence). The germline V and J ends were trimmed by 5 bases and 4 bases, with 12 bases remaining between them. This CDR3 is CASSSGDLKNIQYF. The CDR3 DNA sequence: TGTGCCAGTAGTTCCGGGGACCTAAAAAACATTCAGTACTTC.

The chain uses TRBV19 and TRBJ2-1, with unresolved D. The V end lost 4 bases, the J end lost 0 bases, and 13 bases lay between the germline ends. The CDR3 covers 16 residues. Germline CDR1 and CDR2: LNHDA and SQIVND (reference sequence). CDR3 residues: CASSRTAPGSYNEQFF. DNA for the CDR3: TGTGCCAGTAGTAGAACGGCCCCGGGCTCCTACAATGAGCAGTTCTTC.

This clone appeared a few times. Written as DNA, the CDR3 is TGTGCCAGCTCACCAGAAACAGGGAGGGGTTCACCCCTCCACTTT. Translated, it gives CASSPETGRGSPLHF. This chain uses TRBV18 with TRBJ1-6; TRBD1 might be the D (6 bases). The ends were cut back, 2 bases at V and 9 bases at J, with 14 bases in the middle. The CDR3 runs to 15 residues. Germline V gene sequence: CDR1 KGHSH, CDR2 LQKENI.

Regarding this clone: Different DNA sequences within this sample yield the same CDR3. The chain carries TRBV2 and TRBJ1-3, with no clear D. The CDR3 covers 16 residues. Trimming removed 4 bases from V and 0 bases from J, with 13 bases in between. In germline, CDR1 is SNHLY, CDR2 FYNNEI. The CDR3 protein is CASSVEGLSSGNTIYF. As DNA, the CDR3 is TGTGCCAGCAGTGTTGAAGGGTTGAGCTCTGGAAACACCATATATTTT.

The chain is built from TRBV5-1 and TRBJ2-1, with 8 bases matching TRBD2. This CDR3 comprises 13 residues. Per germline, CDR1 SGHRS and CDR2 YFSETQ. J gave up 9 bases and V 4 bases, and 6 bases lay outside the gene matches. The CDR3 bases are TGCGCCAGCAGCCCGGGACTAGAAGGTGAGCAGTTCTTC. Protein product: CASSPGLEGEQFF.

The chain joins TRBV27 to TRBJ1-2, with a possible D match to TRBD1 (5 bases). This CDR3 is 15 amino acids long. Germline CDR1 reads MNHEY; CDR2 reads SMNVEV (reference sequence). V gave up 3 bases and J gave up 4 bases, with 15 bases separating them. CDR3 residues: CASSFNWGRTYGYTF. The CDR3 coding sequence is TGTGCCAGCAGTTTTAACTGGGGGAGAACCTATGGCTACACCTTC.

The chain links TRBV7-9 to TRBJ1-1; 7 bases are shared with TRBD1. Trimming cost V 5 bases and J 4 bases; bases outside gene matches: 4. The germline V gene has CDR1 SEHNR and CDR2 FQNEAQ (reference sequence). This CDR3 spans 13 amino acids. The CDR3 protein is CASSPGGITEAFF. The CDR3 coding sequence is TGTGCCAGCAGCCCAGGGGGGATCACTGAAGCTTTCTTT.

This clone came up once. The V and J genes are TRBV7-9 and TRBJ2-7, with 10 bases aligning to TRBD1. In germline, CDR1 is SEHNR, CDR2 FQNEAQ (reference sequence). V trimming: 9 bases; J trimming: 5 bases; junction bases outside the gene matches: 10. The CDR3 has 14 amino acids. The CDR3 DNA is TGTGCCAGTAAAGCGGGACAGGGGTTTAACGAGCAGTACTTC. It translates to CASKAGQGFNEQYF.

V usage is TRBV5-1 and J usage is TRBJ1-6; 9 bases align to TRBD1. The CDR3 runs to 16 residues. The J segment lost 9 bases and the V segment lost 4 bases, leaving 11 bases of the junction unmatched. Germline-derived CDR1 and CDR2 are SGHRS and YFSETQ. This chain's CDR3 is CASSPRDRVYPSPLHF. The CDR3 DNA follows: TGCGCCAGCAGCCCCCGGGACAGGGTTTATCCTTCACCCCTCCACTTT.

This sequence joins TRBV6-1 and TRBJ1-6; D not certain. Germline assignment: CDR1 MNHNS and CDR2 SASEGT. V lost 1 base, J lost 9 bases, and 7 bases lay in between. The CDR3 covers 13 residues. This chain's CDR3 is CASSEGRTSPLHF. DNA of the CDR3: TGTGCCAGCAGTGAAGGCAGAACTTCACCCCTCCACTTT.

V usage is TRBV21-1 and J usage is TRBJ2-7. TRBV21-1 is marked as a pseudogene. The length of the CDR3 is 11 residues. The CDR3 DNA follows: TGTGCCAGCAGCGGTTGGGGAGAGCAGTACTTC. Its translation is CASSGWGEQYF.

The CDR3 spells CASSMHGLYGYTF. Here the CDR3 DNA reads TGTGCCAGCAGCATGCATGGGCTCTATGGCTACACCTTC. V is TRBV7-9 and J is TRBJ1-2, with no clear D. CDR3 length equals 13 residues. Trimming took 5 bases from V and 4 from J, leaving 11 bases between them. CDR1 and CDR2 (germline): SEHNR, FQNEAQ (reference sequence).

The rearrangement uses TRBV28 and TRBJ2-4; either TRBD1 or TRBD2 may fit D (5 bases each). The germline V gene encodes CDR1 MDHEN and CDR2 SYDVKM. V was shortened by 7 bases and J by 7 bases, with 14 bases between the two germline ends. There are 13 residues in the CDR3. This chain's CDR3 is CASTLGVANIQYF. The CDR3 nucleotides read TGTGCCAGCACTTTGGGGGTTGCCAACATTCAGTACTTC.

This chain connects TRBV6-1 to TRBJ2-3; 8 bases match TRBD1. The CDR3 loop spans 13 amino acids. CDR1 is MNHNS and CDR2 is SASEGT in the germline V gene. The J segment lost 4 bases and the V segment lost 7 bases, leaving 4 bases of the junction unmatched. CDR3 sequence (DNA): TGTGCCAGCATACAGGGGGAGGCAGATACGCAGTATTTT. Residues: CASIQGEADTQYF.

The chain joins TRBV19 to TRBJ2-3; D remains unclear. V was trimmed by 5 bases and J by 2 bases, leaving 14 bases between them. CDR3 size: 15 residues. In germline, CDR1 is LNHDA, CDR2 SQIVND (reference sequence). The CDR3 spells CASSSGLIFTDTQYF. CDR3 in DNA: TGTGCCAGTAGTTCGGGCCTTATTTTCACAGATACGCAGTATTTT.

CDR3 nucleotide sequence: TGTGCCAGCAGCCCCGGACGCCGTCGGGCTAGCGGGAATCACAATGAGCAGTTCTTC. Its translation is CASSPGRRRASGNHNEQFF. The chain carries TRBV7-2 and TRBJ2-1; 9 positions match TRBD2. This CDR3 is built from 19 residues. Germline V gives CDR1 SGHTA, CDR2 FQGNSA. J lost 5 bases, V lost 5 bases, and 19 bases had no gene match. The whole variable domain, filled in from reference TRBV7-2 and TRBJ2-1, reads GAGVSQSPSNKVTEKGKDVELRCDPISGHTALYWYRQSLGQGLEFLIYFQGNSAPDKSGLPSDRFSAERTGGSVSTLTIQRTQQEDSAVYLCASSPGRRRASGNHNEQFFGPGTRLTVL.

The chain is built from TRBV28 and TRBJ1-3; no firm D call. Between the trimmed V and J ends, which lost 5 bases and 1 base, there was a span of 9 bases. Germline V gene data show CDR1 as MDHEN and CDR2 as SYDVKM. This CDR3 comprises 14 residues. CDR3 residues: CASSLSGSGNTIYF. The CDR3 coding sequence is TGTGCCAGCAGTCTGTCCGGATCTGGAAACACCATATATTTT.

This rearrangement joins TRBV4-1 to TRBJ1-5; no clear D. V lost 4 bases to trimming and J lost 5 bases, with 21 bases between them. The germline gives CDR1 MGHRA, CDR2 YSYEKL. The CDR3 has 17 amino acids. CDR3 loop: CASSLRWSLFTYQPQHF. The CDR3 region has the DNA TGCGCCAGCAGCCTCCGATGGTCCCTTTTCACCTATCAGCCCCAGCATTTT.